The 5 T cell receptor beta chains listed next were all sequenced from one sample in a study of T cell repertoires in cytomegalovirus infection (dated by TCRdb to about 2019). No antigen has been assigned to these receptors. Sequenced using an Illumina HiSeq 1500. The public reads were reanalyzed by TCRdb: fastp trimming at Q25, MiXCR alignment, in-frame beta chains only. Each CDR3 protein appears once, grouped with its most common genes and DNA. The sample includes under 90,000 distinct CDR3 sequences, with around half observed a single time. More than 80% of the sample comes from the top ten. The treatment or condition label for this specimen denotes: in vitro stimulation with specific CMV peptide epitopes to enrich CMV-specific T cells. The material sequenced was CD8+ T cells from cultured PBMCs, taken from culture after CMV antigen stimulation. Source of these receptors: a human donor in good health (CMV status not recorded). Some clones in this sample may be carry-over from other donors' samples.

The chain links TRBV20-1 to TRBJ2-1; 16 bases are a match to TRBD2. Trimming removed 0 bases from V and 7 bases from J; junction bases left unmatched: 9. CDR1 and CDR2 from the germline V gene are DFQATT and SNEGSKA (reference sequence). This CDR3 has 18 residues. CDR3: CSARDGGLAGGAENEQFF. For the CDR3, the DNA is TGCAGTGCTAGAGATGGGGGACTAGCGGGGGGGGCTGAAAATGAGCAGTTCTTC.

CDR3 residues: CASSTINEGLQNTEAFF. CDR3 coding DNA: TGTGCCAGCTCCACTATTAATGAGGGACTCCAGAACACTGAAGCTTTCTTT. The rearrangement joins TRBV6-1 to TRBJ1-1; a weak D match, TRBD1 (5 bases). Germline CDR1 reads MNHNS; CDR2 reads SASEGT. V lost 8 bases and J lost 1, with 23 bases in between. The CDR3 totals 17 residues.

This clonotype has a handful of counts. This chain links TRBV7-9 with TRBJ2-7, with TRBD1 matching over 9 bases. J lost 3 bases, V lost 5 bases, and 5 bases had no gene match. The CDR3 is made up of 14 amino acids. Per germline, CDR1 SEHNR and CDR2 FQNEAQ (reference sequence). As DNA, the CDR3 is TGTGCCAGCAGCAGGCCGGGACAGGGCTACGAGCAGTACTTC. It specifies CASSRPGQGYEQYF.

The chain is built from TRBV19 and TRBJ1-5; the D gene is possibly TRBD1 (5 bases). Trimming left V 5 bases short and J 4 bases short, with 15 bases between. The CDR3 is 15 amino acids. Per the germline V gene, CDR1 is LNHDA and CDR2 is SQIVND (reference sequence). This chain's CDR3 is CASSLRGPPNQPQHF. In DNA, the CDR3 is TGTGCCAGTAGTCTAAGGGGTCCTCCTAATCAGCCCCAGCATTTT.

This chain joins TRBV7-2 and TRBJ1-4; D is possibly TRBD1 (6 bases). The ends were cut back, 1 base at V and 8 bases at J, with 11 bases in the middle. The CDR3 runs 14 residues. Germline CDR1 SGHTA, CDR2 FQGNSA. The CDR3 DNA reads TGTGCCAGCAGCTTAGTGAAGGGGGACGAAAAACTGTTTTTT. This sequence encodes CASSLVKGDEKLFF.